This TCR beta chain stems from a study of T-cell memory formation after mild COVID-19. Study results and caveats: Shrinking CD4+ clones resided mostly in CM and EM, and CD8+ ones in EMRA.

It was 5'RACE with constant-segment primers that produced the TCR alpha and TCR beta cDNA libraries, which carried sample barcodes and UMIs. TCRdb re-called the 5' RACE reads with MiXCR, one entry per CDR3 protein. The data show about 160,000 distinct CDR3 sequences, with 31% seen just once and 9.5% to 15% held by the top ten. The germline gives CDR1 SGHNT, CDR2 YYREEE (reference sequence). Trimming stripped 3 bases from V and 0 bases from J, with 9 bases between. CDR3 length equals 15 residues. With respect to this clonotype: As yet, its antigen is unknown.

The rearrangement joins TRBV5-4 to TRBJ2-2, with unresolved D. Input material: PBMCs or a T cell subset sorted from them (not recorded which). The receptor was isolated from an adult woman who had mild COVID-19 (a few samples of this study predate the infection). Cell type and time point are not known. The CDR3 region has the DNA TGTGCCAGCAGCTCAGGACGGTCGAACACCGGGGAGCTGTTTTTT. Translated: CASSSGRSNTGELFF.